These 7 T cell receptor beta chains share one sample of origin, sequenced in a study of cytomegalovirus exposure and HLA in healthy donors. The PCR contained 60 Vbeta and 13 Jbeta primers. Sequencing used immunoSEQ multiplex PCR; TCRdb keeps in-frame clones, though not all of them. The specimen's table records about 130,000 clones. Input material: PBMCs. These receptors were taken from a young man in good health and CMV-seronegative.

The chain carries TRBV28 and TRBJ2-3; D ambiguous. The CDR3 runs to 13 residues. Germline loops: CDR1 MDHEN, CDR2 SYDVKM. Trimming left V 6 bases short and J 10 bases short, with 17 bases between. The CDR3 bases are TGTGCCAGCAGCCCGACCGCCCAGGTTGCGCAGTATTTT. Protein sequence: CASSPTAQVAQYF.

The V call is TRBV11-1, the J call TRBJ2-2; 11 positions match TRBD2. Per the germline V gene, CDR1 is SGHAT and CDR2 is FQDESV (reference sequence). CDR3 length equals 17 residues. V lost 5 bases to trimming and J lost 7 bases; unmatched junction nucleotides: 12. This CDR3 reads CASSENKLAGDGGELFF. For the CDR3, the DNA is TGTGCCAGCAGCGAAAATAAACTAGCGGGGGATGGCGGGGAGCTGTTTTTT.

V is TRBV5-1 and J is TRBJ1-1; 9 positions match TRBD1. V lost 0 bases to trimming and J lost 6 bases; unmatched junction nucleotides: 3. CDR3 length equals 14 residues. CDR1 and CDR2 (germline): SGHRS, YFSETQ. As DNA, the CDR3 is TGCGCCAGCAGCTTGGGGGGGACAGGGTCTGAAGCTTTCTTT. This codes for CASSLGGTGSEAFF.

The chain combines TRBV4-1 with TRBJ1-1; 10 bases agree with TRBD1. Germline trimming cut 1 base from V and 1 base from J; bases unmatched to any gene: 0. Germline V gives CDR1 MGHRA, CDR2 YSYEKL. The CDR3 is made up of 15 amino acids. The CDR3 region has the DNA TGCGCCAGCAGCCAAGGACAGGGGGCGAACACTGAAGCTTTCTTT. It encodes CASSQGQGANTEAFF.

The gene calls are TRBV28 and TRBJ2-1, with D possibly TRBD1 on 7 matching bases. CDR1 and CDR2 (germline): MDHEN, SYDVKM. The CDR3 totals 16 residues. V lost 5 bases, J lost 5 bases, and 19 bases lay in between. The CDR3 here is CASSLRGGGKNNEQFF. The CDR3 DNA sequence: TGTGCCAGCAGTCTAAGAGGGGGCGGGAAGAACAATGAGCAGTTCTTC.

The rearrangement joins TRBV6-5 to TRBJ2-7; TRBD2 might be the D (6 bases). CDR1 is MNHEY, CDR2 SVGAGI, per germline. V lost 6 bases to trimming and J lost 2 bases, with 14 bases between them. The CDR3 loop spans 14 amino acids. CDR3 DNA sequence: TGTGCCAGCAGGCGGGACGGTACAACCTACGAGCAGTACTTC. It encodes CASRRDGTTYEQYF.

CDR3 nucleotide sequence: TGTGCCAGCAGCCTCGCAGGGGGCTCTGGAAACACCATATATTTT. Residues: CASSLAGGSGNTIYF. The chain joins TRBV6-5 to TRBJ1-3, with TRBD1 identical over 7 bases. V lost 6 bases and J lost 0; bases outside the gene matches: 5. The CDR3 covers 15 residues. In germline, CDR1 is MNHEY, CDR2 SVGAGI.